This T cell receptor (beta chain) is from a study of shared clonotypes between healthy human individuals. Points from the study as a whole: Shared across a few donors were around 5% of the naive CD4 clonotypes.

Assay used: immunoSEQ multiplex PCR; TCRdb lists only in-frame clones, some missing. The repertoire holds approximately 2,300,000 clones, with around 92% as singletons. Germline-derived CDR1 and CDR2 are SGHRS and YFSETQ. V shed 6 bases, J shed 4 bases, and the junction held 14 bases outside the gene matches. CDR3 length: 16 residues. About this clone: Its antigen remains unidentified.

This receptor was taken from a man aged 18 to 30 in good health. Some clones in this sample may be carry-over from other donors' samples. The rearrangement links TRBV5-1 to TRBJ2-7; 9 bases match TRBD2. Material: naive CD4+ T cells from PBMCs. Noted subset: CD45RA+ positively selected. CDR3 region: CASTLAPAGGLYEQYF. The CDR3 region has the DNA TGCGCCAGCACCCTTGCCCCTGCGGGAGGGCTATACGAGCAGTACTTC. The whole variable domain, remainder taken from reference TRBV5-1 and TRBJ2-7, is KAGVTQTPRYLIKTRGQQVTLSCSPISGHRSVSWYQQTPGQGLQFLFEYFSETQRNKGNFPGRFSGRQFSNSRSEMNVSTLELGDSALYLCASTLAPAGGLYEQYFGPGTRLTVT.